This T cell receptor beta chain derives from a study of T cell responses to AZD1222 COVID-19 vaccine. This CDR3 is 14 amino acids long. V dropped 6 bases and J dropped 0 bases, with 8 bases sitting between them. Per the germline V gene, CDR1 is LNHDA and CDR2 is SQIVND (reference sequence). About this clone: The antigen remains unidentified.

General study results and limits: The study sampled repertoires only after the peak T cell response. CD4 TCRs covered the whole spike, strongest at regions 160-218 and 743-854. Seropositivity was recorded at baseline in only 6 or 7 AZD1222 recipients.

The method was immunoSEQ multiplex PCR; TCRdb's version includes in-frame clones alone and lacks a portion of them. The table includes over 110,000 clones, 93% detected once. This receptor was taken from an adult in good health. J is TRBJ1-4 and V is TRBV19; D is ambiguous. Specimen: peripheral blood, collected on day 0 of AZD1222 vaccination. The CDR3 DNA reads TGTGCCAGTAGGGATTCCGCAACTAATGAAAAACTGTTTTTT. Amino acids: CASRDSATNEKLFF.